The 27 T cell receptor beta chains reported below all come from one sample, sequenced in a study of vaccination effects on CD4 cells after COVID-19. No antigens are known for them. Repertoires were generated with immunoSEQ multiplex PCR, while TCRdb's copy carries only in-frame clones and drops some. There are 45,000 or so clones in the sample; around 74% occur only once, and roughly 8.8% lies in the top ten. After around ten days in culture, the CD4+ T cells were isolated. The sample consisted of CD4+ T cells from PBMCs cultured without peptide, taken before COVID-19 vaccination. The receptor set was obtained from a human donor who had a prior SARS-CoV-2 infection.

The V call is TRBV10-3, the J call TRBJ2-2; the match to TRBD1 covers 7 bases. The germline gives CDR1 ENHRY, CDR2 SYGVKD. The J segment lost 5 bases and the V segment lost 9 bases, leaving 9 bases of the junction unmatched. This CDR3 has 14 amino acids. The CDR3 DNA reads TGTGCCATAAGCGAGGACAGGCTGACCGGGGAGCTGTTTTTT. Its translation is CAISEDRLTGELFF.

The CDR3 region is CATSRELNSPLHF. The DNA for the CDR3 is TGTGCCACCTCGAGGGAACTGAATTCACCCCTCCACTTT. This chain uses TRBV28 with TRBJ1-6; D not certain. Germline lookup yields CDR1 MDHEN and CDR2 SYDVKM. This CDR3 contains 13 residues. Deletions cut 10 bases from V and 7 bases from J, with 14 bases between.

This clone was observed once. The chain recombines TRBV24-1 with TRBJ2-5; a weak D match, TRBD2 (6 bases). The CDR3 runs 14 residues. CDR1 is KGHDR and CDR2 is SFDVKD in the germline V gene. V lost 3 bases, J lost 2 bases, and 9 bases lay in between. The CDR3 bases are TGTGCCACCAGTGATCCTAGCGTACAAGAGACCCAGTACTTC. This encodes CATSDPSVQETQYF.

The CDR3 sequence: CSVEDGGDRLAREAFF. The CDR3 bases are TGCAGCGTTGAAGATGGGGGTGACAGGTTAGCTAGAGAAGCTTTCTTT. The chain recombines TRBV29-1 with TRBJ1-1, with TRBD1 as a possible D gene (6 bases). Trimming stripped 0 bases from V and 8 bases from J, with 22 bases between. This CDR3 region has 16 residues. Germline V gene data show CDR1 as SQVTM and CDR2 as ANQGSEA. The full variable domain, rest sourced from reference TRBV29-1 and TRBJ1-1, is SAVISQKPSRDICQRGTSLTIQCQVDSQVTMMFWYRQQPGQSLTLIATANQGSEATYESGFVIDKFPISRPNLTFSTLTVSNMSPEDSSIYLCSVEDGGDRLAREAFFGQGTRLTVV.

The J gene is TRBJ2-5, the V gene TRBV5-1; 9 nucleotides match TRBD1. Germline CDR1 and CDR2: SGHRS and YFSETQ. V was clipped by 4 bases and J by 4 bases; unmatched bases: 8. This CDR3 region has 15 residues. The CDR3 nucleotides are TGCGCCAGCAGCCGCGGGACAGGGCACTCAGAGACCCAGTACTTC. It codes for CASSRGTGHSETQYF.

This clone was recorded once. V gene TRBV3-1 (or the pseudogene TRBV3-2) combines with J gene TRBJ2-7; 10 positions agree with TRBD2. This CDR3 spans 15 amino acids. Germline-derived CDR1 and CDR2 are LGHDT and YNNKEL (reference sequence). Unmatched junction bases numbered 5, after V lost 3 bases and J lost 3 bases. The chain's CDR3 is CASSHLAGGHYEQYF. For the CDR3, the DNA is TGTGCCAGCAGCCATTTAGCGGGGGGCCACTACGAGCAGTACTTC.

The J gene is TRBJ2-1, the V gene TRBV6-6, with TRBD1 identical over 7 bases. CDR3 size: 16 residues. Trimming removed 2 bases from V and 2 bases from J; junction bases left unmatched: 6. Germline V gives CDR1 MNHNY, CDR2 SVGAGI (reference sequence). CDR3 amino acids: CASSYGQVEPYNEQFF. CDR3 coding DNA: TGTGCCAGCAGTTACGGACAGGTGGAGCCCTACAATGAGCAGTTCTTC.

The gene calls are TRBV11-2 and TRBJ2-4; possibly TRBD1 for D (6 bases). The CDR3 has 14 residues. The V gene lost 0 bases and the J gene lost 9 bases, with 12 bases spanning the gap. Per the germline V gene, CDR1 is SGHAT and CDR2 is FQNNGV. The CDR3 DNA reads as TGTGCCAGCAGCTTAGATAGGGAAGGGGGCATTCAGTACTTC. Amino acid sequence: CASSLDREGGIQYF.

V usage is TRBV27 and J usage is TRBJ2-3; D gene ambiguous. Trimming took off 8 bases at V and 1 base at J, with 16 bases between the two ends. Germline CDR1 and CDR2: MNHEY and SMNVEV (reference sequence). The CDR3 runs 15 residues. CDR3 in DNA: TGTGCCAGCGGCCGGTTGGGGTTGCGCACAGATACGCAGTATTTT. Residues: CASGRLGLRTDTQYF.

This sequence joins TRBV24-1 and TRBJ2-1; D possibly uses TRBD1 or TRBD2 (5 bases each). Germline assignment: CDR1 KGHDR and CDR2 SFDVKD. This CDR3 spans 15 amino acids. V was trimmed by 0 bases and J by 10 bases, leaving 15 bases between them. The CDR3 loop is CATSDLRYFGGEQFF. The DNA for the CDR3 is TGTGCCACCAGTGATTTGAGGTATTTTGGGGGAGAGCAGTTCTTC.

This clone showed up just a few times. The chain carries TRBV5-6 and TRBJ1-2; no definite D call. The V gene's germline CDR1 is SGHDT and CDR2 YYEEEE. Trimming pared 3 bases from V and 3 bases from J, leaving 21 bases between. CDR3 length equals 17 residues. The CDR3 DNA follows: TGTGCCAGCAGCTCCCGGGAATTGGGCGACAAGGACTATGGCTACACCTTC. This gives the protein CASSSRELGDKDYGYTF.

This clone was observed a single time. The chain uses TRBV20-1 and TRBJ2-2; 9 bases agree with TRBD2. The J segment lost 0 bases and the V segment lost 3 bases, leaving 5 bases of the junction unmatched. CDR1 and CDR2 from the germline V gene are DFQATT and SNEGSKA (reference sequence). The CDR3 is 16 amino acids. CDR3 in DNA: TGCAGTGCTAGTCTGGCGGGAGGGGCGAACACCGGGGAGCTGTTTTTT. Protein product: CSASLAGGANTGELFF.

Details on this clone: This same CDR3 is encoded by further DNA sequences in the sample. This sequence joins TRBV7-2 and TRBJ2-1, with D possibly being TRBD2 (5 bases). The CDR3 runs to 15 residues. CDR1 and CDR2 from the germline V gene are SGHTA and FQGNSA. V shed 0 bases and J shed 1 base, with 7 bases lying between them. The CDR3 region is CASSLAGVSYNEQFF. Written as DNA, the CDR3 is TGTGCCAGCAGCTTAGCGGGAGTATCCTACAATGAGCAGTTCTTC. The whole variable domain, filled in from reference TRBV7-2 and TRBJ2-1, reads GAGVSQSPSNKVTEKGKDVELRCDPISGHTALYWYRQSLGQGLEFLIYFQGNSAPDKSGLPSDRFSAERTGGSVSTLTIQRTQQEDSAVYLCASSLAGVSYNEQFFGPGTRLTVL.

This clone has just a few counts. J is TRBJ2-1 and V is TRBV6-2 or TRBV6-3; D possibly matches TRBD1 or TRBD2 (5 bases each). CDR1 is MNHEY and CDR2 is SVGEGT in the germline V gene. The CDR3 spans 13 residues. The V end was cut by 6 bases, the J end by 8 bases, with 14 bases between. The CDR3 reads CASSRPGTYEQFF. The CDR3 nucleotides read TGTGCCAGCAGCCGACCCGGGACGTATGAGCAGTTCTTC.

The chain joins TRBV18 to TRBJ2-7; TRBD1 aligns across 7 bases. The J segment lost 2 bases and the V segment lost 1 base, leaving 5 bases of the junction unmatched. The CDR3 has 15 amino acids. The V gene's germline CDR1 is KGHSH and CDR2 LQKENI. In nucleotides, the CDR3 is TGTGCCAGCTCACCACGGACAGGACAAACCTACGAGCAGTACTTC. Protein: CASSPRTGQTYEQYF.

The V call is TRBV11-2, the J call TRBJ2-3; TRBD2 agrees at 8 bases. This CDR3 has 16 residues. Trimming cost V 4 bases and J 2 bases; bases outside gene matches: 8. In germline, CDR1 is SGHAT, CDR2 FQNNGV. In DNA, the CDR3 is TGTGCCAGCAGCTCCTTAGCGGGGCACACCACAGATACGCAGTATTTT. As protein: CASSSLAGHTTDTQYF.

The chain recombines TRBV4-1 with TRBJ2-5; D is ambiguous. Germline V gene data show CDR1 as MGHRA and CDR2 as YSYEKL. The ends were cut back, 1 base at V and 5 bases at J, with 8 bases in the middle. The CDR3 has 13 residues. Here the CDR3 reads CASSQARMETQYF. In DNA, the CDR3 is TGCGCCAGCAGCCAAGCCAGGATGGAGACCCAGTACTTC.

The chain couples TRBV9 to TRBJ2-1; tentatively, D is TRBD2 (6 bases). Trimming took off 0 bases at V and 0 bases at J, with 10 bases between the two ends. The CDR3 runs 16 residues. Germline assignment: CDR1 SGDLS and CDR2 YYNGEE. The CDR3, as DNA: TGTGCCAGCAGCGTAGCTGGGGGGAGCTCCTACAATGAGCAGTTCTTC. Translating gives CASSVAGGSSYNEQFF.

This clone was observed a handful of times. The chain is built from TRBV7-2 and TRBJ1-5; no reliable D call. Germline CDR1 and CDR2: SGHTA and FQGNSA. The V gene lost 4 bases and the J gene lost 0 bases, with 4 bases spanning the gap. The CDR3 consists of 13 residues. In nucleotides, the CDR3 is TGTGCCAGCAGCTATAGTAGCAATCAGCCCCAGCATTTT. It specifies CASSYSSNQPQHF.

The V gene is TRBV6-1, the J gene TRBJ1-2; perhaps TRBD1 as D (5 bases). This CDR3 is 14 amino acids long. V was clipped by 6 bases and J by 4 bases, with 15 bases between them. Germline-derived CDR1 and CDR2 are MNHNS and SASEGT. CDR3: CASREGGAPYGYTF. The CDR3 region has the DNA TGTGCCAGCAGGGAGGGTGGGGCTCCCTATGGCTACACCTTC.

V is TRBV4-2 and J is TRBJ1-5; TRBD1 matches 9 bases. The CDR3 extends over 15 amino acids. The V gene end was trimmed by 3 bases and the J gene end by 6 bases; junction bases not matched to a gene: 6. Germline assignment: CDR1 LGHNA and CDR2 YNFKEQ. The CDR3 is CASSQRDREGQPQHF. The CDR3 DNA reads TGTGCCAGCAGCCAGAGGGACAGGGAGGGTCAGCCCCAGCATTTT.

V gene TRBV7-2 combines with J gene TRBJ1-3; 8 bases line up with TRBD1. This CDR3 is 19 amino acids long. Germline values: CDR1 SGHTA, CDR2 FQGNSA. V shed 4 bases and J 3 bases; nucleotides not matched to a gene: 17. CDR3 nucleotides: TGTGCCAGCAGCTCGGCGATCTTAGGACAGGGCAAAAATGGAAACACCATATATTTT. This codes for CASSSAILGQGKNGNTIYF.

The rearrangement joins TRBV7-9 to TRBJ2-5, with TRBD1 identical over 9 bases. This CDR3 spans 17 amino acids. The V segment lost 5 bases and the J segment 5 bases; nucleotides outside the gene matches: 15. Per germline, CDR1 SEHNR and CDR2 FQNEAQ (reference sequence). The CDR3 sequence is CASSLGTGMVVLETQYF. DNA for the CDR3: TGTGCCAGCAGCCTCGGGACAGGGATGGTGGTGCTGGAGACCCAGTACTTC.

The chain joins TRBV12-3 or TRBV12-4 to TRBJ2-1; no clear D gene. V was pared by 7 bases and J by 5 bases, with 12 bases between. The CDR3 is made up of 13 amino acids. CDR3 residues: CASNHYRDNEQFF. The CDR3, as DNA: TGTGCCAGCAACCACTACAGAGACAATGAGCAGTTCTTC.

CDR3 protein: CASSFSNTQYF. CDR3 DNA: TGTGCCAGCAGCTTTTCAAATACGCAGTATTTT. The rearrangement joins TRBV5-6 to TRBJ2-3; D not certain. V was pared by 2 bases and J by 7 bases, with 5 bases between. Per the germline V gene, CDR1 is SGHDT and CDR2 is YYEEEE. The CDR3 is 11 amino acids.

The CDR3 spells CASGRLAGGPGLQFF. The CDR3 nucleotides read TGTGCTAGTGGGCGACTAGCGGGAGGGCCAGGACTGCAGTTCTTC. This chain connects TRBV12-5 to TRBJ2-1; TRBD2 agrees at 14 bases. From germline, CDR1 is LGHNT and CDR2 FRNRAP. The length of the CDR3 is 15 residues. The ends lost 6 bases at V and 12 bases at J; junction bases unmatched: 10.

The chain employs TRBV19 and TRBJ1-5; maybe TRBD1 (6 bases). The V and J ends lost 5 bases and 3 bases respectively, with 14 bases between them. There are 15 residues in the CDR3. Germline assignment: CDR1 LNHDA and CDR2 SQIVND (reference sequence). CDR3 DNA: TGTGCCAGTAGTCCCAGGACAGATATCAATCAGCCCCAGCATTTT. Its protein product is CASSPRTDINQPQHF.